Below, 13 T cell receptor beta chains from the same sample are listed, as sequenced in a study of T cell repertoires in cytomegalovirus infection. Via MiXCR, TCRdb re-called the reads, giving one row per CDR3 protein. The data hold 200,000 to 300,000 distinct CDR3 sequences, with approximately 13% observed a single time. The source material was PBMCs. The receptor source for this set is a human donor in good health (CMV status not recorded). Some clones in this sample may be carry-over from other donors' samples.

This sequence joins TRBV12-3 or TRBV12-4 and TRBJ2-1; possibly TRBD2 for D (5 bases). The V end lost 8 bases, the J end lost 13 bases, and 15 bases lay between the germline ends. This CDR3 comprises 11 residues. The CDR3 nucleotides are TGTGCCAGCTCGGCGGGCCTCAGCCAGTTCTTC. This codes for CASSAGLSQFF.

This chain links TRBV20-1 with TRBJ2-3; 8 bases fit TRBD2. Trimming removed 0 bases from V and 0 bases from J; junction bases left unmatched: 5. Per the germline V gene, CDR1 is DFQATT and CDR2 is SNEGSKA (reference sequence). CDR3 length: 16 amino acids. The DNA for the CDR3 is TGCAGTGCTAGAGATCGGGGGGGGACTAGCACAGATACGCAGTATTTT. This gives the protein CSARDRGGTSTDTQYF.

At least ten counts were recorded for this clonotype. This chain joins TRBV12-5 and TRBJ1-5; possible D gene TRBD1, 5 bases. The CDR3 covers 14 residues. V lost 6 bases to trimming and J lost 5 bases, with 14 bases between them. In germline, CDR1 is LGHNT, CDR2 FRNRAP. CDR3 in DNA: TGTGCTAGTGGCCCGACAGAGATTTATCAGCCCCAGCATTTT. Residues: CASGPTEIYQPQHF.

The table lists this clonotype with a few counts. This chain joins TRBV5-4 and TRBJ1-1; 10 nucleotides align to TRBD1. V shed 3 bases, J shed 5 bases, and the junction held 4 bases outside the gene matches. Germline loops: CDR1 SGHNT, CDR2 YYREEE (reference sequence). The CDR3 has 14 amino acids. The CDR3 is CASSWDRGGTEAFF. CDR3 nucleotides: TGTGCCAGCAGCTGGGACAGGGGAGGGACTGAAGCTTTCTTT.

The chain combines TRBV5-1 with TRBJ2-3; D might be TRBD2 (6 bases). V was cut by 2 bases and J by 2 bases, with 15 bases left in between. The CDR3 is made up of 16 amino acids. The V gene's germline CDR1 is SGHRS and CDR2 YFSETQ. The CDR3 protein is CASSFRDSQLTDTQYF. CDR3 coding DNA: TGCGCCAGCAGCTTCAGGGACTCTCAGCTCACAGATACGCAGTATTTT.

This clonotype was recorded many times. This rearrangement joins TRBV20-1 to TRBJ1-1; D ambiguous. V was pared by 0 bases and J by 4 bases, with 15 bases between. The germline V gene encodes CDR1 DFQATT and CDR2 SNEGSKA (reference sequence). The CDR3 consists of 15 residues. The CDR3 sequence is CSARDSATMITEAFF. The CDR3 bases are TGCAGTGCTAGAGATTCGGCGACGATGATCACTGAAGCTTTCTTT.

This clonotype was detected ten times or more. The J gene is TRBJ2-1, the V gene TRBV4-1; TRBD2 matches 7 bases. Germline CDR1 reads MGHRA; CDR2 reads YSYEKL. This CDR3 is built from 14 residues. V dropped 0 bases and J dropped 11; count of bases not matched to a gene: 7. The CDR3 is CASSQDSTGGKQFF. In DNA, the CDR3 is TGCGCCAGCAGCCAAGATAGTACGGGAGGAAAGCAGTTCTTC.

The chain is built from TRBV5-4 and TRBJ2-7, with D tentatively TRBD1 (5 bases). The V end lost 5 bases, the J end lost 2 bases, and 14 bases lay between the germline ends. Germline V lookup: CDR1 SGHNT, CDR2 YYREEE (reference sequence). This CDR3 contains 14 residues. The CDR3 region is CASSLGQDPYEQYF. The CDR3 DNA follows: TGTGCCAGCAGTCTGGGGCAGGACCCCTACGAGCAGTACTTC.

Here the CDR3 DNA reads TGTGCCAGCTCACCACCTTTCCGTAGACCTAATACAGATACGCAGTATTTT. Translation gives CASSPPFRRPNTDTQYF. The chain couples TRBV18 to TRBJ2-3; D uncertain. This CDR3 is 17 amino acids long. The germline V gene encodes CDR1 KGHSH and CDR2 LQKENI. The V end was cut by 0 bases, the J end by 3 bases, with 16 bases between.

The chain uses TRBV19 and TRBJ2-4; weak D call: TRBD1 (6 bases). V lost 1 base, J lost 5 bases, and 12 bases lay in between. Germline V gene lookup returns CDR1 LNHDA and CDR2 SQIVND (reference sequence). The CDR3 has 15 amino acids. CDR3 DNA: TGTGCCAGTAGTATAGTTGGGGGCAGGGAAAACATTCAGTACTTC. Protein sequence: CASSIVGGRENIQYF.

This clonotype was counted between two and nine times. It may be a read error: a sequence one base away is much more abundant. This chain links TRBV7-3 with TRBJ1-6, with a possible D match to TRBD1 (6 bases). The CDR3 sequence is 13 residues long. Germline lookup yields CDR1 SGHTA and CDR2 FQGTGA. The CDR3 DNA reads TGTGCCAGCAGCGTAACAGGGAATTCACCCCTCCACTTT. Its protein product is CASSVTGNSPLHF.

This chain uses TRBV19 with TRBJ1-1, with D uncertain. There are 15 residues in the CDR3. Trimming stripped 7 bases from V and 3 bases from J, with 18 bases between. Germline assignment: CDR1 LNHDA and CDR2 SQIVND (reference sequence). The CDR3 loop is CASTARFLRDTEAFF. The CDR3 DNA follows: TGTGCCAGTACCGCCCGATTCTTGAGGGACACTGAAGCTTTCTTT.

This clonotype has just a few counts. The chain links TRBV19 to TRBJ1-5, with D possibly being TRBD1 (5 bases). Trimming left V 6 bases short and J 6 bases short, with 12 bases between. Germline values: CDR1 LNHDA, CDR2 SQIVND (reference sequence). The CDR3 has 13 residues. Here the CDR3 reads CASSRGQIQPQHF. In nucleotides, the CDR3 is TGTGCCAGTAGCCGCGGACAAATTCAGCCCCAGCATTTT.